The T cell receptor (beta chain) under discussion was sequenced for a study of blood T cell repertoires in COVID-19. For the study at large: The United States, Italy and Spain supplied acute and convalescent COVID-19 samples.

Under the authors' procedure: Amplification from reference gene primers served as the basis for estimated nucleated cell counts. Here immunoSEQ multiplex PCR was the method, and the copy in TCRdb shows in-frame clones only, minus some. V and J calls and clone size are those listed in that table; D and trimming were worked out from the DNA. The table shows approximately 280,000 clones, with roughly 88% occurring only once. The sample taken for sequencing was peripheral blood. The TCR was taken from a man younger than 35 with active or convalescent COVID-19.

The CDR3 DNA reads as TGTGCCAGCAGTTACTCCCTCGGATCCAACAGGATGAACACTGAAGCTTTCTTT. It is translated as CASSYSLGSNRMNTEAFF. This chain uses TRBV6-2 or TRBV6-3 with TRBJ1-1; the D gene is possibly TRBD1 (5 bases). This CDR3 has 18 amino acids. V lost 0 bases and J lost 0, with 17 bases in between. Germline lookup yields CDR1 MNHEY and CDR2 SVGEGT.